The next 31 T cell receptor beta chains were all read from a single sample in a study of cytomegalovirus exposure and HLA in healthy donors. The PCR used 60 Vbeta and 13 Jbeta primers. Assay used: immunoSEQ multiplex PCR; TCRdb lists only in-frame clones, some missing. The data contain more than 120,000 clones, 70% to 85% of them singletons. The sequenced material came from PBMCs. The receptors come from a male donor in good health and CMV-seronegative.

This clone was observed a handful of times. V gene TRBV7-3 combines with J gene TRBJ1-1, with unresolved D. This CDR3 contains 14 residues. Trimming left V 4 bases short and J 3 bases short, with 12 bases between. Per germline, CDR1 SGHTA and CDR2 FQGTGA. CDR3 protein: CASSSYLGDTEAFF. CDR3 DNA: TGTGCCAGCAGCTCGTACCTCGGGGACACTGAAGCTTTCTTT.

V and J are TRBV6-1 and TRBJ1-1; a possible D gene is TRBD1 (5 bases). The CDR3 length is 12 residues. Germline V gene data show CDR1 as MNHNS and CDR2 as SASEGT. Trimming removed 7 bases from V and 4 bases from J, with 10 bases in between. Written as DNA, the CDR3 is TGTGCCAGCATTTGGGGGGGCACTGAAGCTTTCTTT. The encoded protein is CASIWGGTEAFF.

The rearrangement joins TRBV7-2 to TRBJ2-3; 9 bases line up with TRBD1. The CDR3 sequence is 14 residues long. Looked up from germline, CDR1 is SGHTA and CDR2 is FQGNSA. The junction had 4 bases not matched to a gene; V was cut back by 5 bases and J by 4 bases. The CDR3 loop reads CASSVGTGSDTQYF. The DNA for the CDR3 is TGTGCCAGCAGCGTAGGGACAGGGTCAGATACGCAGTATTTT.

V usage is TRBV5-4 and J usage is TRBJ2-1; D not resolved. The CDR3 is 11 amino acids. Trimming took off 4 bases at V and 8 bases at J, with 7 bases between the two ends. Germline CDR1 is SGHNT and CDR2 is YYREEE (reference sequence). CDR3 region: CASSVRDEQFF. The CDR3 DNA follows: TGTGCCAGCAGCGTACGGGATGAGCAGTTCTTC.

This chain uses TRBV7-8 with TRBJ1-1, with a tentative D call TRBD1 (5 bases). V lost 5 bases to trimming and J lost 1 base, with 11 bases between them. Germline V gene sequence: CDR1 SGHVS, CDR2 FQNEAQ. The length of the CDR3 is 14 residues. The CDR3 nucleotides are TGTGCCAGCAGCGCCGGGGGGTCGAACACTGAAGCTTTCTTT. Amino acids: CASSAGGSNTEAFF.

The J gene is TRBJ2-5, the V gene TRBV27, with a weak D call TRBD2 (7 bases). This CDR3 is 15 amino acids long. Germline-derived CDR1 and CDR2 are MNHEY and SMNVEV (reference sequence). The ends were cut back, 3 bases at V and 7 bases at J, with 18 bases in the middle. The CDR3 loop reads CASSLEGGGVRTQYF. The CDR3 coding sequence is TGTGCCAGCAGTTTGGAGGGAGGGGGTGTTCGGACCCAGTACTTC.

This clone was found a few times. The chain recombines TRBV2 with TRBJ1-5, with 7 bases lining up with TRBD1. Unmatched junction bases numbered 8, after V lost 7 bases and J lost 5 bases. Germline-derived CDR1 and CDR2 are SNHLY and FYNNEI. This CDR3 is 14 amino acids long. CDR3 amino acids: CASMGDSSYQPQHF. The CDR3 bases are TGTGCCAGCATGGGGGACAGCTCTTATCAGCCCCAGCATTTT.

V gene TRBV7-2 combines with J gene TRBJ2-7, with 8 bases that match TRBD2. Trimming removed 5 bases from V and 4 bases from J; junction bases left unmatched: 10. The CDR3 runs 15 residues. The germline V gene has CDR1 SGHTA and CDR2 FQGNSA. Here the CDR3 reads CASSPSGGEGYEQYF. In DNA form, the CDR3 reads TGTGCCAGCAGCCCGTCCGGGGGGGAGGGTTACGAGCAGTACTTC.

A few counts support this clone. The chain links TRBV7-8 to TRBJ2-5; 9 nucleotides line up with TRBD1. Germline CDR1 and CDR2: SGHVS and FQNEAQ. After removal of 5 bases from V and 9 bases from J, the junction contained 10 bases not matched to a gene. This CDR3 is built from 14 residues. For the CDR3, the DNA is TGTGCCAGCAGCCCCACCGGGACAGGGAGGGCCCAGTACTTC. Its protein product is CASSPTGTGRAQYF.

This clone was observed a few times. This chain connects TRBV7-8 to TRBJ1-5; 8 bases align to TRBD1. CDR1 and CDR2 (germline): SGHVS, FQNEAQ. The CDR3 is 15 residues long. Germline trimming cut 5 bases from V and 7 bases from J; bases unmatched to any gene: 10. The CDR3 region has the DNA TGTGCCAGCAGCGCGCCAGGGGGCGTTTTCCAGCCCCAGCATTTT. Its protein product is CASSAPGGVFQPQHF.

CDR3 sequence reads: CASSQLAGALREQYF. The CDR3 DNA sequence: TGCGCCAGCAGCCAACTAGCGGGGGCTTTGAGGGAGCAGTACTTC. This rearrangement joins TRBV4-1 to TRBJ2-7; 10 bases agree with TRBD2. Germline CDR1 MGHRA, CDR2 YSYEKL. The CDR3 is 15 amino acids. The V and J ends lost 2 bases and 7 bases, in that order; junction bases with no gene match: 8.

This chain links TRBV2 with TRBJ2-5; 7 nucleotides match TRBD2. The CDR3 covers 15 residues. V trimming: 0 bases; J trimming: 4 bases; junction bases outside the gene matches: 5. CDR1 and CDR2 (germline): SNHLY, FYNNEI. CDR3 sequence (DNA): TGTGCCAGCAGTGAAGCTTTAACTAGCGTAGAGACCCAGTACTTC. This codes for CASSEALTSVETQYF.

In its sample, this clone was seen once. J is TRBJ1-1 and V is TRBV5-5, with D possibly TRBD1 on 5 matching bases. This CDR3 comprises 15 residues. Germline values: CDR1 SGHKS, CDR2 YYEKEE (reference sequence). V lost 5 bases and J 1 base, leaving 15 bases between the germline ends. CDR3 residues: CASSLQGQGNTEAFF. CDR3 bases: TGTGCCAGCAGTCTTCAGGGTCAGGGGAACACTGAAGCTTTCTTT.

The CDR3 nucleotides are TGTGCCAGCAGCTCCACAACTAGCGGGCTAAACTACAATGAGCAGTTCTTC. It translates to CASSSTTSGLNYNEQFF. This chain connects TRBV7-9 to TRBJ2-1; 9 bases fit TRBD2. The trim removed 4 bases at V and 3 bases at J, leaving 10 bases unmatched. This CDR3 region has 17 residues. The germline V gene encodes CDR1 SEHNR and CDR2 FQNEAQ (reference sequence). Filled out from reference TRBV7-9 and TRBJ2-1, the complete variable domain reads DTGVSQNPRHKITKRGQNVTFRCDPISEHNRLYWYRQTLGQGPEFLTYFQNEAQLEKSRLLSDRFSAERPKGSFSTLEIQRTEQGDSAMYLCASSSTTSGLNYNEQFFGPGTRLTVL.

This clone was counted only a few times. This chain uses TRBV9 with TRBJ2-5; 7 bases are shared with TRBD2. V lost 5 bases, J lost 5 bases, and 12 bases stayed unmatched. Germline CDR1 reads SGDLS; CDR2 reads YYNGEE. The CDR3 is 15 residues long. The CDR3 DNA is TGTGCCAGCAGTGTTGGGGGGAGGGCGGAGGAGACCCAGTACTTC. Protein sequence: CASSVGGRAEETQYF.

The genes are TRBV6-5 and TRBJ2-1; D might be TRBD2 (6 bases). Trimming left V 2 bases short and J 8 bases short, with 13 bases between. CDR1 MNHEY and CDR2 SVGAGI come from the germline V gene. The CDR3 spans 14 residues. The CDR3 nucleotides are TGTGCCAGCAGTTACGGCGGCGGGAACGATGAGCAGTTCTTC. Translating gives CASSYGGGNDEQFF.

This clone was seen more than once but under ten times. The chain carries TRBV6-5 and TRBJ2-1; D call uncertain. The length of the CDR3 is 15 residues. V lost 8 bases and J lost 1, with 15 bases in between. Per the germline V gene, CDR1 is MNHEY and CDR2 is SVGAGI. The CDR3 DNA reads TGTGCCAGCCGCGAGGCTGCGATTTCCTACAATGAGCAGTTCTTC. Translating gives CASREAAISYNEQFF.

The table lists this clone with a count of one. The chain combines TRBV30 with TRBJ2-7; perhaps TRBD2 as D (6 bases). The CDR3 totals 14 residues. Trimming removed 1 base from V and 6 bases from J, with 16 bases in between. The germline gives CDR1 GTSNPN, CDR2 SVGIG (reference sequence). CDR3 in amino acids: CAWSGVAASGEQYF. CDR3 nucleotides: TGTGCCTGGAGTGGGGTAGCGGCGTCGGGCGAGCAGTACTTC.

The sample holds one count of this clone. The J gene is TRBJ2-5, the V gene TRBV7-9, with no clear D. V shed 5 bases and J shed 5 bases, with 9 bases lying between them. The CDR3 has 12 residues. The germline gives CDR1 SEHNR, CDR2 FQNEAQ (reference sequence). The CDR3: CASSPITETQYF. The CDR3 bases are TGTGCCAGCAGCCCGATTACTGAGACCCAGTACTTC.

The chain uses TRBV27 and TRBJ2-1, with 7 bases matching TRBD2. V lost 8 bases and J lost 4; bases outside the gene matches: 11. The CDR3 has 15 residues. The germline V gene encodes CDR1 MNHEY and CDR2 SMNVEV (reference sequence). CDR3 region: CASGTPQRDYNEQFF. Written as DNA, the CDR3 is TGTGCCAGCGGAACTCCCCAGCGGGATTACAATGAGCAGTTCTTC.

The chain recombines TRBV2 with TRBJ1-5, with a possible D match to TRBD1 (6 bases). The CDR3 covers 15 residues. Germline-derived CDR1 and CDR2 are SNHLY and FYNNEI. V shed 6 bases and J shed 0 bases, with 12 bases lying between them. The CDR3 loop is CASRPRTDSNQPQHF. Here the CDR3 DNA reads TGTGCCAGCAGACCTAGGACAGATAGCAATCAGCCCCAGCATTTT.

The rearrangement joins TRBV7-8 to TRBJ1-3; perhaps TRBD1 as D (5 bases). CDR3 length: 16 amino acids. V was trimmed by 5 bases and J by 1 base, leaving 15 bases between them. CDR1 and CDR2 (germline): SGHVS, FQNEAQ. The CDR3 region has the DNA TGTGCCAGCAGCCCGGGGGTCTTAAGTTCTGGAAACACCATATATTTT. Amino acid sequence: CASSPGVLSSGNTIYF. The full variable domain, completed using reference TRBV7-8 and TRBJ1-3, is GAGVSQSPRYKVAKRGQDVALRCDPISGHVSLFWYQQALGQGPEFLTYFQNEAQLDKSGLPSDRFFAERPEGSVSTLKIQRTQQEDSAVYLCASSPGVLSSGNTIYFGEGSWLTVV.

There are a few counts of this clone. The chain has TRBV28 and TRBJ2-5; TRBD2 aligns across 7 bases. V lost 3 bases and J lost 11; bases outside the gene matches: 12. The CDR3 contains 14 residues. Germline values: CDR1 MDHEN, CDR2 SYDVKM. Here the CDR3 reads CASSLGGSGNEQYF. The CDR3 coding sequence is TGTGCCAGCAGTTTGGGGGGGAGCGGGAATGAGCAGTACTTC.

The CDR3 DNA reads TGTGCCTGGAACCGGGACAGGGGGCTGAACACTGAAGCTTTCTTT. This codes for CAWNRDRGLNTEAFF. This chain connects TRBV30 to TRBJ1-1, with 12 bases aligning to TRBD1. Trimming at V came to 4 bases and at J to 0 bases, leaving 3 bases not matched to a gene. This CDR3 is 15 amino acids long. Germline loops: CDR1 GTSNPN, CDR2 SVGIG (reference sequence).

This chain's CDR3 is CAWSDLPGYNQPQHF. The CDR3 region has the DNA TGTGCCTGGAGTGATCTTCCGGGATACAATCAGCCCCAGCATTTT. The chain is built from TRBV30 and TRBJ1-5, with no clear D. Germline CDR1 GTSNPN, CDR2 SVGIG (reference sequence). CDR3 length equals 15 residues. The V and J ends lost 1 base and 3 bases respectively, with 13 bases between them.

The chain combines TRBV7-9 with TRBJ2-1, with D maybe TRBD2 (6 bases). In germline, CDR1 is SEHNR, CDR2 FQNEAQ (reference sequence). V lost 5 bases to trimming and J lost 7 bases, with 12 bases between them. The CDR3 extends over 13 amino acids. The CDR3 sequence is CASSLFRENEQFF. In nucleotides, the CDR3 is TGTGCCAGCAGCCTTTTCCGGGAGAATGAGCAGTTCTTC.

The table lists this clone with a count of one. This chain links TRBV7-9 with TRBJ2-2; no clear D gene. V was shortened by 2 bases and J by 6 bases, with 7 bases between the two germline ends. The germline gives CDR1 SEHNR, CDR2 FQNEAQ (reference sequence). The CDR3 totals 13 residues. The CDR3 DNA is TGTGCCAGCAGCTTATCGGTTCCCGGGGAGCTGTTTTTT. Its protein product is CASSLSVPGELFF.

V usage is TRBV7-2 and J usage is TRBJ1-1; D is unclear. The CDR3 is 17 residues long. V was trimmed by 1 base and J by 0 bases, leaving 15 bases between them. Germline lookup yields CDR1 SGHTA and CDR2 FQGNSA. The CDR3 reads CASSLGRMEIMNTEAFF. CDR3 in DNA: TGTGCCAGCAGCTTAGGTCGAATGGAGATAATGAACACTGAAGCTTTCTTT.

The V call is TRBV9, the J call TRBJ2-1; perhaps TRBD2 as D (6 bases). The length of the CDR3 is 14 residues. The V gene lost 8 bases and the J gene lost 1 base, with 13 bases spanning the gap. Germline V CDR1 and CDR2: SGDLS, YYNGEE. The CDR3 protein is CASGARESYNEQFF. CDR3 nucleotide sequence: TGTGCCAGTGGAGCCCGGGAGTCCTACAATGAGCAGTTCTTC.

The J gene is TRBJ1-2, the V gene TRBV27, with TRBD1 as a possible D gene (6 bases). Per germline, CDR1 MNHEY and CDR2 SMNVEV (reference sequence). V was clipped by 5 bases and J by 1 base, with 14 bases between them. This CDR3 spans 15 amino acids. CDR3 protein: CASSLSGAHNYGYTF. The CDR3 DNA reads as TGTGCCAGCAGTCTCTCAGGGGCCCATAACTATGGCTACACCTTC.

The chain uses TRBV7-2 and TRBJ2-2; a weak D match, TRBD1 (5 bases). V was shortened by 1 base and J by 6 bases, with 9 bases between the two germline ends. CDR1 and CDR2 from the germline V gene are SGHTA and FQGNSA. This CDR3 spans 14 amino acids. The CDR3 DNA reads TGTGCCAGCAGCTTAGGCAGGGCGGCCGGGGAGCTGTTTTTT. This gives the protein CASSLGRAAGELFF.